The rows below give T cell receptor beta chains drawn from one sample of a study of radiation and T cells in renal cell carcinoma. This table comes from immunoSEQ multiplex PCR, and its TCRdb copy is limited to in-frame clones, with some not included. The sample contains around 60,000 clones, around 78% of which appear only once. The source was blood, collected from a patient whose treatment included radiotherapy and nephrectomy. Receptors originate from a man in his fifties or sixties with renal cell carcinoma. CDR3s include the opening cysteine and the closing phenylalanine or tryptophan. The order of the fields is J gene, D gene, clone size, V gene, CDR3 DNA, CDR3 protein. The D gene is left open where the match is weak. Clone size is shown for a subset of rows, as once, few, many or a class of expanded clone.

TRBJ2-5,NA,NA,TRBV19,TGTGCCAGTAGTATCCCCCCCCACCAAGAGACCCAGTACTTC,CASSIPPHQETQYF
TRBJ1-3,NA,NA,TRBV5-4,TGTGCCAGCAGCTTGGCGGCGGGGGAAAACACCATATATTTT,CASSLAAGENTIYF
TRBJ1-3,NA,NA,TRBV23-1,TGCGCCAGCAGTCAACCGTCCCGAGGACAAGCCGACGGGGACACCATATATTTT,CASSQPSRGQADGDTIYF
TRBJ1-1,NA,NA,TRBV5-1,TGCGCCAGCAGCTTGGCTTCGGGGTCCCAGGAGAGGAACACTGAAGCTTTCTTT,CASSLASGSQERNTEAFF
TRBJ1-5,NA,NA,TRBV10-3,TGTGCCATCACCCCTGGCTTAGGACCCCAGCATTTT,CAITPGLGPQHF
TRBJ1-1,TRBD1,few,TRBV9,TGTGCCAGCAGCCGGGACAGGGAAACTGAAGCTTTCTTT,CASSRDRETEAFF
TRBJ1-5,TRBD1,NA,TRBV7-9,TGTGCCAGCAGTACAGGGGTCTCAGGACAGCCCCAGCATTTT,CASSTGVSGQPQHF
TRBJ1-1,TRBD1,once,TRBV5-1,TGCGCCAGCAGCCCGGTTGGACAGGCGGACACTGAAGCTTTCTTT,CASSPVGQADTEAFF
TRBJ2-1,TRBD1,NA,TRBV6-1,TGTGCCAGCAGTGAGCCGGGACAGGGGTGGAGTGAGCAGTTCTTC,CASSEPGQGWSEQFF
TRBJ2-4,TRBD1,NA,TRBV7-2,TGTGCCAGCAGCTTAGCGCGGAATACGAGACAGGGGAACATTCAGTACTTC,CASSLARNTRQGNIQYF
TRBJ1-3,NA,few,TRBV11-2,TGTGCCAGCAGCTTAGTCAGAAACACCATATATTTT,CASSLVRNTIYF
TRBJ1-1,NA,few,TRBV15,TGTGCCACCAGCAGAGGTTGGGGGAGTGTTGAAGCTTTCTTT,CATSRGWGSVEAFF
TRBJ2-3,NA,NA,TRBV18,TGTGCCAGCTCACCCACAGGGCCTAGCACAGATACGCAGTATTTT,CASSPTGPSTDTQYF
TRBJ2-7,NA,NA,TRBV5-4,TGTGCCAGCAGCTTCTCTGGCGAGCAGTACTTC,CASSFSGEQYF
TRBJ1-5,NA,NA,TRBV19,TGTGCCAGTAGTATAAGGGGACCTCCCCCAAATAGCAATCAGCCCCAGCATTTT,CASSIRGPPPNSNQPQHF
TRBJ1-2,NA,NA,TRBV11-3,TGTGCCAGCAGCTTAGATCCGGAAACCTCGGGCTACACCTTC,CASSLDPETSGYTF
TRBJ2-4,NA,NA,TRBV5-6,TGTGCCAGCAGCTTAACCTCGCGGTCTCGGCTAGCCAAAAACATTCAGTACTTC,CASSLTSRSRLAKNIQYF
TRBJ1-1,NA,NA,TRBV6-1,TGTGCCAGCAGGCGGGACGGAGACGAAGCTTTCTTT,CASRRDGDEAFF